This TCR beta chain is drawn from a study of cytomegalovirus exposure and HLA in healthy donors. Study-level results: Earlier analysis looked at TCR beta V segments, and most were productive about 87% or about 30% of the time. With later analysis, a missense DCLRE1C variant became linked to TCR beta V- and J-gene trimming. The majority of TCR sequences were rare, yet some public TCRs appeared in many donors.

The CDR3 spans 14 residues. Germline CDR1 reads MGHRA; CDR2 reads YSYEKL. Trimming cost V 4 bases and J 1 base; bases outside gene matches: 2. Both 60 Vbeta primers and 13 Jbeta primers went into the PCR. Per the authors' pipeline: In a later analysis, 80 million or so unique TCR beta chains included roughly 11 million shared by two or more donors. TCRdb keeps only in-frame clones here, not all; method: immunoSEQ multiplex PCR. That table supplies the V and J calls and clone size; D and trimming were determined from the DNA. The listing records about 170,000 clones. On this clone: Its cognate antigen is unknown. The sample contains more than one DNA sequence encoding this CDR3.

V and J are TRBV4-1 and TRBJ1-2; 8 bases match TRBD1. Sequencing input: PBMCs. The sequence came from a woman in her fifties or sixties in good health and CMV-seronegative. CDR3 DNA sequence: TGCGCCAGCAGCCTAGACAGGGGTAACTATGGCTACACCTTC. It encodes CASSLDRGNYGYTF.